The 20 T cell receptor beta chains reported below all come from one sample, sequenced in a study of cytomegalovirus exposure and HLA in healthy donors. PCR was performed using 60 Vbeta and 13 Jbeta primers. Libraries were prepared by immunoSEQ multiplex PCR; TCRdb keeps only in-frame clonotypes and omits some of them. The data hold 80,000 to 100,000 clones, with around 80% observed a single time. The sample comprised PBMCs. The receptors were sampled from a man in his forties in good health and CMV-seronegative.

In its sample, this clone was seen once. The CDR3 sequence: CASVSSGNTIYF. The CDR3 nucleotides read TGTGCCAGCGTGAGCTCTGGAAACACCATATATTTT. The chain joins TRBV25-1 to TRBJ1-3; D gene ambiguous. V dropped 8 bases and J dropped 0 bases, with 5 bases sitting between them. Germline V lookup: CDR1 MGHDK, CDR2 SYGVNS. The CDR3 has 12 residues.

This clone was counted only a few times. The gene calls are TRBV5-8 and TRBJ1-5; TRBD1 matches 8 bases. This CDR3 is built from 15 residues. The J segment lost 7 bases and the V segment lost 2 bases, leaving 8 bases of the junction unmatched. Germline V gene sequence: CDR1 SGHTS, CDR2 YDEGEE. In DNA, the CDR3 is TGTGCCAGCAGCTTTTTTGGACAGGGTGGACAGCCCCAGCATTTT. Translating gives CASSFFGQGGQPQHF.

This chain connects TRBV18 to TRBJ1-6, with D possibly matching TRBD1 (6 bases). The CDR3 covers 13 residues. Germline V gives CDR1 KGHSH, CDR2 LQKENI. Trimming removed 4 bases from V and 5 bases from J, with 6 bases in between. As DNA, the CDR3 is TGTGCCAGCTCACGGACAGATAATTCACCCCTCCACTTT. Its protein is CASSRTDNSPLHF.

The chain is built from TRBV7-8 and TRBJ2-5; possible D gene TRBD2, 5 bases. This CDR3 has 14 amino acids. V was cut by 2 bases and J by 5 bases, with 12 bases left in between. Germline lookup yields CDR1 SGHVS and CDR2 FQNEAQ. Written as DNA, the CDR3 is TGTGCCAGCAGCTTATCTCCGGGGTTGGAGACCCAGTACTTC. This translates into CASSLSPGLETQYF. The full variable domain, with the rest looked up from reference TRBV7-8 and TRBJ2-5, is GAGVSQSPRYKVAKRGQDVALRCDPISGHVSLFWYQQALGQGPEFLTYFQNEAQLDKSGLPSDRFFAERPEGSVSTLKIQRTQQEDSAVYLCASSLSPGLETQYFGPGTRLLVL.

The chain recombines TRBV27 with TRBJ2-1, with 13 bases matching TRBD2. Per germline, CDR1 MNHEY and CDR2 SMNVEV (reference sequence). The CDR3 contains 16 residues. The V gene end was trimmed by 5 bases and the J gene end by 4 bases; junction bases not matched to a gene: 5. The CDR3 protein is CASSIRTSGGYNEQFF. DNA of the CDR3: TGTGCCAGCAGTATACGGACTAGCGGGGGTTACAATGAGCAGTTCTTC.

The DNA for the CDR3 is TGTGCCAGCAGTCTTCGCGCCACGTCCAAGCACGAGCAGTACTTC. This gives the protein CASSLRATSKHEQYF. The chain employs TRBV2 and TRBJ2-7; D is ambiguous. Germline V gene sequence: CDR1 SNHLY, CDR2 FYNNEI. This CDR3 has 15 amino acids. The V gene lost 5 bases and the J gene lost 5 bases, with 19 bases spanning the gap.

J is TRBJ2-5 and V is TRBV5-4; 9 nucleotides match TRBD1. The DNA end is a closer match to TRBJ2-7, so the J assignment may be wrong. The CDR3 contains 15 residues. CDR1 is SGHNT, CDR2 YYREEE, per germline (reference sequence). The CDR3 region is CASSLIGTGSIEQYF. Written as DNA, the CDR3 is TGTGCCAGCAGCTTGATCGGGACAGGGTCGATCGAGCAGTACTTC.

In its sample, this clone was seen a few times. The V gene is TRBV5-1, the J gene TRBJ2-7; 8 bases line up with TRBD2. Trimming cost V 1 base and J 3 bases; bases outside gene matches: 3. The CDR3 runs 14 residues. Germline values: CDR1 SGHRS, CDR2 YFSETQ. In nucleotides, the CDR3 is TGCGCCAGCAGCTTGACTAGCGGCCACTACGAGCAGTACTTC. This translates into CASSLTSGHYEQYF. Combining the CDR3 with reference TRBV5-1 and TRBJ2-7 gives the whole variable domain KAGVTQTPRYLIKTRGQQVTLSCSPISGHRSVSWYQQTPGQGLQFLFEYFSETQRNKGNFPGRFSGRQFSNSRSEMNVSTLELGDSALYLCASSLTSGHYEQYFGPGTRLTVT.

V and J are TRBV4-1 and TRBJ2-5, with 8 bases that match TRBD1. Germline V gene sequence: CDR1 MGHRA, CDR2 YSYEKL. CDR3 length equals 14 residues. V trimming: 3 bases; J trimming: 5 bases; junction bases outside the gene matches: 5. In nucleotides, the CDR3 is TGCGCCAGCAGCCACCAGGGGGCGGCTGAGACCCAGTACTTC. Its protein product is CASSHQGAAETQYF.

The chain employs TRBV29-1 and TRBJ1-2; tentative D call: TRBD1 (6 bases). V shed 7 bases and J shed 7 bases, with 19 bases lying between them. Looked up from germline, CDR1 is SQVTM and CDR2 is ANQGSEA. The CDR3 spans 13 residues. The CDR3 region has the DNA TGCAGCGCCGAGCAGGGGCCCCCTTCTGGCTACACCTTC. Its translation is CSAEQGPPSGYTF.

The V gene is TRBV6-5, the J gene TRBJ2-5; D is perhaps TRBD2 (5 bases). Germline CDR1 and CDR2: MNHEY and SVGAGI. The V end was cut by 5 bases, the J end by 2 bases, with 9 bases between. This CDR3 region has 13 residues. CDR3 coding DNA: TGTGCCAGCAGTGAAGCGGAACAAGAGACCCAGTACTTC. It specifies CASSEAEQETQYF.

The J gene is TRBJ2-1, the V gene TRBV6-5; the D gene is possibly TRBD2 (5 bases). V lost 8 bases and J lost 3, with 8 bases in between. Germline V lookup: CDR1 MNHEY, CDR2 SVGAGI. The CDR3 spans 12 residues. CDR3 protein: CASGRDYNEQFF. In nucleotides, the CDR3 is TGTGCCAGCGGACGGGACTACAATGAGCAGTTCTTC.

The rearrangement uses TRBV2 and TRBJ1-3; the D gene is possibly TRBD1 (5 bases). Trimming pared 11 bases from V and 7 bases from J, leaving 18 bases between. The V gene's germline CDR1 is SNHLY and CDR2 FYNNEI. This CDR3 contains 13 residues. The DNA of the CDR3 is TGTGCCGGCAACAAGGCGGAGGGGAACACCATATATTTT. Its protein is CAGNKAEGNTIYF.

The chain couples TRBV11-3 to TRBJ2-5, with a tentative D call TRBD1 (6 bases). Trimming shortened V by 5 bases and J by 5 bases, and 9 bases separated the two germline ends. Germline V CDR1 and CDR2: SGHNT, YENEEA. The CDR3 is 12 residues long. CDR3 residues: CASSERGETQYF. As DNA, the CDR3 is TGTGCCAGCAGCGAAAGGGGGGAGACCCAGTACTTC.

The chain couples TRBV9 to TRBJ2-7; TRBD2 aligns across 14 bases. Germline-derived CDR1 and CDR2 are SGDLS and YYNGEE. Trimming at V came to 0 bases and at J to 1 base, leaving 9 bases not matched to a gene. The CDR3 runs to 19 residues. This chain's CDR3 is CASSVAPSGTSGGSYEQYF. The CDR3 DNA reads TGTGCCAGCAGCGTAGCGCCCTCCGGGACTAGCGGGGGTTCCTACGAGCAGTACTTC.

The rearrangement joins TRBV5-1 to TRBJ2-5; 12 bases are a match to TRBD1. Looked up from germline, CDR1 is SGHRS and CDR2 is YFSETQ. The length of the CDR3 is 17 residues. The junction had 8 bases not matched to a gene; V was cut back by 0 bases and J by 5 bases. As DNA, the CDR3 is TGCGCCAGCAGCTTGGGGGCCGGGACAGGGGGCCGGGAGACCCAGTACTTC. This codes for CASSLGAGTGGRETQYF. The full variable domain, with the rest looked up from reference TRBV5-1 and TRBJ2-5, is KAGVTQTPRYLIKTRGQQVTLSCSPISGHRSVSWYQQTPGQGLQFLFEYFSETQRNKGNFPGRFSGRQFSNSRSEMNVSTLELGDSALYLCASSLGAGTGGRETQYFGPGTRLLVL.

The chain recombines TRBV2 with TRBJ2-5; TRBD1 aligns across 8 bases. The J call may be mistaken, given a closer DNA end match to TRBJ2-7. Germline V gene sequence: CDR1 SNHLY, CDR2 FYNNEI. The CDR3 consists of 15 residues. The CDR3 loop reads CASSEAQGANNEQYF. As DNA, the CDR3 is TGTGCCAGCAGTGAAGCGCAGGGGGCGAACAACGAGCAGTACTTC.

This clone was counted a single time. This chain uses TRBV7-9 with TRBJ1-4, with 9 bases matching TRBD1. The CDR3 has 15 amino acids. J was trimmed by 7 bases and V by 6 bases; bases with no gene match: 9. Germline CDR1 and CDR2: SEHNR and FQNEAQ (reference sequence). Here the CDR3 reads CASRPTGGGGEKLFF. CDR3 nucleotide sequence: TGTGCCAGCAGACCTACAGGGGGCGGCGGTGAAAAACTGTTTTTT. The variable domain in full, completed from reference TRBV7-9 and TRBJ1-4, reads DTGVSQNPRHKITKRGQNVTFRCDPISEHNRLYWYRQTLGQGPEFLTYFQNEAQLEKSRLLSDRFSAERPKGSFSTLEIQRTEQGDSAMYLCASRPTGGGGEKLFFGSGTQLSVL.

The V call is TRBV5-1, the J call TRBJ2-7, with 7 nucleotides matching TRBD1. Germline CDR1 SGHRS, CDR2 YFSETQ. The CDR3 consists of 14 residues. After removal of 3 bases from V and 3 bases from J, the junction contained 6 bases not matched to a gene. Here the CDR3 reads CASSSGTVIYEQYF. The CDR3 DNA reads TGCGCCAGCAGCTCAGGGACAGTTATCTACGAGCAGTACTTC.

The rearrangement uses TRBV11-1 and TRBJ2-7, with D possibly matching TRBD1 (6 bases). The V end was cut by 9 bases, the J end by 4 bases, with 19 bases between. The CDR3 length is 14 residues. Germline values: CDR1 SGHAT, CDR2 FQDESV (reference sequence). In nucleotides, the CDR3 is TGTGCCAGTTCAATTGGGGACAACGGTTACGAGCAGTACTTC. Translation: CASSIGDNGYEQYF.